A single sample gave rise to the 4 T cell receptor beta chains below, sequenced in a study of blood T cell repertoires in COVID-19. Sequencing used immunoSEQ multiplex PCR; TCRdb keeps in-frame clones, though not all of them. The sample contains a few hundred thousand clones, around nine tenths of which appear only once. Sequenced: peripheral blood. These receptors came from a woman in her late teens or twenties who had recovered from COVID-19.

This clone was picked up a small number of times. The CDR3 region is CASIRGDLGTEAFF. The DNA for the CDR3 is TGTGCCAGTATTAGGGGCGATTTAGGCACTGAAGCTTTCTTT. This rearrangement joins TRBV19 to TRBJ1-1; possibly TRBD1 for D (5 bases). Trimming removed 7 bases from V and 4 bases from J, with 16 bases in between. The CDR3 contains 14 residues. Germline loops: CDR1 LNHDA, CDR2 SQIVND (reference sequence).

V and J are TRBV19 and TRBJ1-2; D is ambiguous. CDR1 LNHDA and CDR2 SQIVND come from the germline V gene (reference sequence). V dropped 6 bases and J dropped 7 bases, with 12 bases sitting between them. This CDR3 comprises 12 residues. CDR3 protein: CASRSAGFGYTF. The CDR3 nucleotides are TGTGCCAGTAGATCCGCCGGTTTTGGCTACACCTTC.

The chain combines TRBV3-1 (or the pseudogene TRBV3-2) with TRBJ1-1; unclear D gene. Germline V CDR1 and CDR2: LGHDT, YNNKEL (reference sequence). The CDR3 is made up of 14 amino acids. Trimming removed 5 bases from V and 4 bases from J, with 14 bases in between. CDR3 sequence: CASSSRLRPTEAFF. For the CDR3, the DNA is TGTGCCAGCAGCAGCCGCTTGCGTCCCACTGAAGCTTTCTTT.

This chain connects TRBV7-9 to TRBJ1-2; no reliable D call. The ends were cut back, 5 bases at V and 4 bases at J, with 14 bases in the middle. Germline assignment: CDR1 SEHNR and CDR2 FQNEAQ (reference sequence). The CDR3 sequence is 14 residues long. CDR3 protein: CASSPTEGIYGYTF. The CDR3 DNA is TGTGCCAGCAGCCCCACAGAGGGAATCTATGGCTACACCTTC.